This TCR beta chain came from a study of low-dose radiotherapy and immunotherapy resistance in tumors (dated by TCRdb to the early 2020s). In terms of the full investigation: Patients in Cohort 1 were given 0.5 Gy per fraction every 2 weeks, and the prescribed total PTV dose was 6.5 Gy. Patients in Cohort 2 were given 1 Gy per fraction every two weeks, for a total of 13 Gy across 26 weeks. Patients were given nivolumab as a 240 mg flat dose every two weeks and ipilimumab at 1 mg/kg every six weeks, with both drugs delivered intravenously. Cyclophosphamide 200 mg/m2 was given intravenously every two weeks, one day before each radiation and immunotherapy administration. Patients took aspirin 300 mg orally once daily for four cycles, starting on cycle 1 day 1. Trial participants were not randomized into treatment groups. Eight patients were included in the translational analysis: three from the first dose cohort and the first five from the second dose cohort.

Instrument on record: Illumina HiSeq 2500. Superscript III and a set of TRAV- and TRBV-specific primers were used to synthesize first-strand cDNA, so that both TCRalpha and TCRbeta chains were covered. TCRs were amplified with Phusion for roughly 19 PCR cycles, with a constant-region primer paired with the adapter attached to the V primers. The MessageAmp II aRNA Amplification Kit was used to amplify the isolated mRNA, with in vitro transcription run for about 15 hours at 37 degrees C. mRNA for TCR sequencing was isolated with the Dynabeads mRNA DIRECT Purification Kit. A second approximately 24-cycle Phusion PCR added indexed Illumina adapters, and products were purified with AMPure XP beads. In the authors' own workflow: Using custom Perl scripts, TCR sequences that encoded the same protein were pooled, out-of-frame sequences were dropped, and the abundance of each clonotype was calculated. The analysis excluded TCR sequences that were supported by just one read. Among the metrics used to describe the repertoires were Shannon entropy, Gini index, clonality, richness, and the frequency of TCRs shared between repertoires. The public sequencing data were trimmed at Q25 with fastp and processed into clonotypes with MiXCR by TCRdb, which kept only in-frame beta chains. Rows with one shared CDR3 protein collapse into an entry with the most common genes and DNA. V and J calls and clone size were set by TCRdb, not the authors. The sample profile shows approximately 100,000 distinct CDR3 sequences; roughly 20% of them were found once. The top ten clones comprise over 3.5% of the sample.

Germline trimming amounts to 8 bases on V and 3 bases on J, with 6 as the count of junction bases outside the gene matches. The germline V gene specifies MDHEN as CDR1 and SYDVKM as CDR2. Including cysteine and phenylalanine, the CDR3 has 14 amino acids. Only CDR3 DNA remains: 42 bases, in frame from the first base. Comments on this clonotype: Its specific antigen is unknown. There are no base qualities to consult, and no much larger clone falls within one base.

The time point label corresponds to: after trial treatment. Read against the paper, the sample's treatment or condition label means: LDRT plus nivolumab, ipilimumab, low-dose cyclophosphamide and aspirin (RACIN trial). Donors were enrolled in RACIN, a single-arm phase I dose-escalation trial in which nivolumab, ipilimumab, aspirin, low-dose cyclophosphamide and low-dose radiotherapy were combined. Eligible patients had advanced, TIL-negative solid tumors. The chain was built from TRBV28 and TRBJ2-3; TRBD1 aligns with 9 central bases. The specimen was PBMCs, collected after low-dose radiotherapy plus immunotherapy. The clonotype comes from a male donor with prostate cancer. The nucleotides are TGTGCCAGCCAACGACAGGGGGGAACAGATACGCAGTATTTT. Translated, this is CASQRQGGTDTQYF. The full variable domain, completed from the reference TRBV28 and TRBJ2-3 proteins outside the CDR3, reads DVKVTQSSRYLVKRTGEKVFLECVQDMDHENMFWYRQDPGLGLRLIYFSYDVKMKEKGDIPEGYSVSREKKERFSLILESASTNQTSMYLCASQRQGGTDTQYFGPGTRLTVL.